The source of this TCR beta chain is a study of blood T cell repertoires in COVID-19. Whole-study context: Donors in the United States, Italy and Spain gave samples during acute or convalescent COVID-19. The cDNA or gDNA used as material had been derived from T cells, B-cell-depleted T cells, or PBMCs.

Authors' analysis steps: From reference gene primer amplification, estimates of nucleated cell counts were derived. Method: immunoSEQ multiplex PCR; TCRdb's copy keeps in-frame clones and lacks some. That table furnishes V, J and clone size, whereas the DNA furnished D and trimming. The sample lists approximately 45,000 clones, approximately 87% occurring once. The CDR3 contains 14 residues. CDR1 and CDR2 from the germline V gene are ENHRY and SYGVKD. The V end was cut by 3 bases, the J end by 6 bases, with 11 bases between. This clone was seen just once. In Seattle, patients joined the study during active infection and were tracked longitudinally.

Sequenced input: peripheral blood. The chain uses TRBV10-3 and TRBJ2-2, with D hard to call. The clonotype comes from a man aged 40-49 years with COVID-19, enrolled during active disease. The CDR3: CAISDLQNPGELFF. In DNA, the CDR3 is TGTGCCATCAGTGATCTTCAGAATCCCGGGGAGCTGTTTTTT.